A single sample gave rise to the 10 T cell receptor beta chains below, sequenced in a study of T cells expressing NK-cell markers. TCRdb re-called the 5' RACE reads; every CDR3 protein appears as one record, without DNA. In total, the table holds 20,000 to 25,000 distinct CDR3 sequences. The material sequenced was blood T cells: a sorted CD56 or NKG2C T cell subset, CD4+ or CD8+ T cells, or bulk PBMC T cells (not recorded which). The receptor set was obtained from a man aged 18-75 years in good health.

This clonotype is called medium-sized based on its frequency. The chain is built from TRBV4-2 and TRBJ2-5; TCRdb selects TRBD2, and the lack of DNA leaves this call unchecked. The CDR3 extends over 15 amino acids. The germline V gene has CDR1 LGHNA and CDR2 YNFKEQ. CDR3: CASSQDRDGPETQYF.

Here the CDR3 reads CSAGDGSRTDTQYF. The chain has TRBV20-1 and TRBJ2-3. This CDR3 has 14 amino acids. The germline gives CDR1 DFQATT, CDR2 SNEGSKA (reference sequence).

The V gene is TRBV27, the J gene TRBJ2-5; TCRdb outputs TRBD1, but without DNA this stays unchecked. Germline V gene sequence: CDR1 MNHEY, CDR2 SMNVEV (reference sequence). The CDR3 extends over 16 amino acids. Here the CDR3 reads CASSRGQGPPLETQYF.

The V and J genes are TRBV20-1 and TRBJ2-5; absent DNA, TCRdb's TRBD2 call cannot be checked. This CDR3 contains 13 residues. Germline V CDR1 and CDR2: DFQATT, SNEGSKA (reference sequence). This CDR3 reads CSASLASQETQYF.

The rearrangement links TRBV7-8 to TRBJ1-2; with no DNA, the TCRdb D assignment of TRBD1 cannot be verified. Germline-derived CDR1 and CDR2 are SGHVS and FQNEAQ. The CDR3 length is 17 residues. The CDR3 region is CASSQVPGQIANYGYTF. Drawing the rest from reference TRBV7-8 and TRBJ1-2, the complete variable domain is GAGVSQSPRYKVAKRGQDVALRCDPISGHVSLFWYQQALGQGPEFLTYFQNEAQLDKSGLPSDRFFAERPEGSVSTLKIQRTQQEDSAVYLCASSQVPGQIANYGYTFGSGTRLTVV.

The V call is TRBV20-1, the J call TRBJ2-3. Germline V gives CDR1 DFQATT, CDR2 SNEGSKA (reference sequence). The CDR3 consists of 12 residues. The CDR3 sequence is CSARQNRDTQYF.

This chain links TRBV10-2 with TRBJ2-7; without DNA, the TCRdb call of TRBD1 cannot be checked. This CDR3 comprises 12 residues. Germline CDR1 WSHSY, CDR2 SAAADI. The CDR3 sequence is CASSGGPYEQYF.

This chain uses TRBV7-9 with TRBJ2-7; the D gene TCRdb calls, TRBD1, cannot be checked with no DNA. The germline V gene encodes CDR1 SEHNR and CDR2 FQNEAQ (reference sequence). The CDR3 length is 15 residues. CDR3: CASSSPWDSSYEQYF.

The chain links TRBV7-2 to TRBJ2-4; TCRdb's assignment of TRBD1 cannot be checked, as there is no DNA. The CDR3 has 16 amino acids. CDR1 SGHTA and CDR2 FQGNSA come from the germline V gene. The CDR3 loop is CASSPPLGLAKNIQYF.

The V call is TRBV7-2, the J call TRBJ2-2; absent DNA, TCRdb's TRBD2 call cannot be checked. The germline CDR1 and CDR2 sequences are SGHTA and FQGNSA. The length of the CDR3 is 15 residues. Here the CDR3 reads CASSDLAGGTGELFF.